The source of this T cell receptor (beta chain) is a study of T cell responses to AZD1222 COVID-19 vaccine (dated by TCRdb to 2020 to 2023). A note on the overall study: A total of 230 to 250 trial participants underwent TCR sequencing, of whom 207 had received two doses of AZD1222 and some 26 had received two doses of the MenACWY control vaccine. Trial participants were enrolled by age into subgroups of 18-55, 56-69 and 70-plus years, and about 150, 27 and 61 TCR-sequenced participants, respectively, were included in these subgroups. The research as a whole found: Participants were mostly white British, with more females than males. The authors suggested clonal diversity may have been underestimated. The 56-69-year group was small, and its depth increase did not reach significance, likely because of low power. Reportedly, almost half of the unique spike-specific TCRs recognized epitopes lying outside the regions that are mutated in the B.1.351 and B.1.1.7 variants. After two AZD1222 doses, both the breadth and the depth of spike-specific TCRs were significantly higher than at day 0 and than in MenACWY recipients. Conclusions about previously exposed vaccinees are limited, since just a handful of AZD1222 recipients were seropositive for SARS-CoV-2 at baseline. Because no day 14 peak-response samples were available, the repertoires could be characterized only after the peak T cell response. Vaccine-associated CD4 TCRs spanned the whole spike protein, with dominant responses in regions 160-218 and 743-854.

Concerning this clone: The antigen it recognizes is unknown. It has no much larger one-base neighbor in the sample; base qualities were not kept.

The CDR3 runs 15 residues from the cysteine to the phenylalanine. The entry retains the CDR3 DNA only, 45 bases that are in frame from base 1. Ends trimmed: V by 1 base, J by 3 bases; bases unmatched to a gene: 4. From a lookup of the germline V gene, CDR1 and CDR2 are SGHDT and YYEEEE. According to the study, the label for this sample's time point signals: about 28 days (+/-7) after the second vaccine dose. AZD1222 recipients with second doses at about 4 weeks or about 12 weeks were pooled, because spike-specific TCR depth and breadth did not differ between schedules. Samples from vaccinated people were obtained from the UK trials COV001 and COV002, which included a single-blind randomized controlled phase 2/3 trial of AZD1222 (ChAdOx1 nCoV-19) in healthy adults. For TCRbeta chain sequencing, PBMC samples were collected from trial participants at day 0 and at day 28 after the second dose. The CDR3 regions of human TCRbeta chains were analyzed by immunosequencing. In the paper's pipeline: Repertoire TCRs were matched against a reference library of SARS-CoV-2-specific TCRs generated with the MIRA antigen-specificity platform. Breadth meant the fraction of unique TCRs that were SARS-CoV-2-associated, whereas depth meant the fraction of total T cells that were SARS-CoV-2-associated. Using the MIRA data, every spike-specific TCR was mapped to the spike region that the TCR reacted to and assigned to either a CD4 or a CD8 class. Log10-transformed breadth and depth values were compared by one-way ANOVA with Sidak's multiple comparisons tests. The immuneACCESS repertoire file appears here via TCRdb, limited to in-frame rearrangements. These files lack a portion of the clones; in checked studies, under half of the deficit traces to unresolved V genes, and the cause of the others is not known. V and J calls and clone size follow that table, whereas D and trimming were derived from the DNA. This sample gives 100,000 or so clones in total; about 90% of them show up just once. The ten largest clones add up to 3.1% of the sample.

Recombination connected TRBV5-6 to TRBJ1-5; 7 bases in between match TRBD1. The source material was peripheral blood, sampled 28 days after the second AZD1222 dose. The receptor was isolated from an adult who received the AZD1222 COVID-19 vaccine. The DNA sequence is given as TGTGCCAGCAGCTTGTGGACAGGCCTCAATCAGCCCCAGCATTTT. This is translated as CASSLWTGLNQPQHF.